A selection of T cell receptor beta chains follows, all from one sample in a study of regulatory T cells in long-lasting Graves disease. TCRdb re-analysed the multiplex PCR reads in MiXCR, keeping a single row per CDR3 protein. The data show approximately 400,000 distinct CDR3 sequences, just under 15% seen once. These same records also appear under a second study, on T cells in Graves' hyperthyroidism and ophthalmopathy.

Material: peripheral blood mononuclear cells (PBMCs), obtained at new diagnosis, from a patient treated with antithyroid drugs. Every receptor here comes from a woman aged 25 to 45 with Graves disease. Both conserved end residues are part of each CDR3. A D gene is named only where the DNA matches it firmly. Rows give clone size only sometimes, using once, few, many, or a class for an expanded clone.

size,V,D,J,CDR3,DNA
many,TRBV5-1,TRBD1,TRBJ1-5,CASSFNRDRGSHSNQPQHF,TGCGCCAGCAGCTTTAACCGGGACAGGGGGTCCCATAGCAATCAGCCCCAGCATTTT
many,TRBV11-3,NA,TRBJ2-2,CASSDSGNTGELFF,TGTGCCAGCAGCGATAGTGGGAACACCGGGGAGCTGTTTTTT
many,TRBV5-1,NA,TRBJ1-1,CASSLVRFSEAFF,TGCGCCAGCAGCTTGGTTCGATTCTCTGAAGCTTTCTTT
many,TRBV12-5,TRBD2,TRBJ2-4,CASAPSGRKNIQYF,TGTGCTAGCGCTCCTAGCGGGAGAAAAAACATTCAGTACTTC
NA,TRBV6-5,NA,TRBJ2-7,CASSYLGNEQYF,TGTGCCAGCAGTTACTTGGGGAATGAGCAGTACTTC
many,TRBV9,NA,TRBJ1-1,CASSVGGGRGNTEAFF,TGTGCCAGCAGCGTAGGGGGCGGCAGGGGGAACACTGAAGCTTTCTTT
NA,TRBV5-1,NA,TRBJ2-3,CASSVGPGGATDTQYF,TGCGCCAGCAGCGTGGGGCCTGGGGGGGCCACAGATACGCAGTATTTT
many,TRBV3-1,NA,TRBJ1-2,CASSQGGARGYTF,TGTGCCAGCAGCCAAGGGGGGGCCCGAGGCTACACCTTC
many,TRBV19,NA,TRBJ1-1,CASLPQGAGEAFF,TGTGCCAGTCTTCCCCAAGGGGCCGGTGAAGCTTTCTTT
many,TRBV2,TRBD2,TRBJ2-7,CASSDRGLAGVWVPSYEQYF,TGTGCCAGCAGCGACCGGGGTCTAGCGGGAGTATGGGTGCCGTCCTACGAGCAGTACTTC
many,TRBV4-1,TRBD1,TRBJ1-1,CASSQAWTGENTEAFF,TGCGCCAGCAGTCAAGCCTGGACAGGGGAAAACACTGAAGCTTTCTTT
many,TRBV12-3/TRBV12-4,NA,TRBJ2-7,CASSWKNEQYF,TGTGCCAGCAGTTGGAAGAACGAGCAGTACTTC
many,TRBV20-1,NA,TRBJ2-1,CSGGGSYNEQFF,TGCAGTGGGGGAGGCTCCTACAATGAGCAGTTCTTC
many,TRBV3-1,NA,TRBJ2-5,CASSQARAETQYF,TGTGCCAGCAGCCAAGCGAGGGCGGAGACCCAGTACTTC
many,TRBV20-1,TRBD1,TRBJ2-1,CSVDRGINNEQFF,TGCAGTGTGGACAGGGGAATAAACAATGAGCAGTTCTTC
few,TRBV9,TRBD2,TRBJ2-1,CASSGVAGTYNEQFF,TGTGCCAGCAGCGGAGTAGCGGGAACCTACAATGAGCAGTTCTTC
few,TRBV18,NA,TRBJ2-7,CASSTSTYEQYF,TGTGCCAGCTCGACCTCCACCTACGAGCAGTACTTC
many,TRBV15,TRBD2,TRBJ2-1,CATRSGTSYNEQFF,TGTGCCACCAGAAGCGGGACCTCCTACAATGAGCAGTTCTTC
NA,TRBV10-3,NA,TRBJ2-5,CAISDSREETQYF,TGTGCCATCAGTGATAGTAGAGAAGAGACCCAGTACTTC
few,TRBV4-2,NA,TRBJ2-4,CASSQADDRLNIQYF,TGTGCCAGCAGCCAAGCCGACGATCGGCTAAACATTCAGTACTTC
many,TRBV9,NA,TRBJ2-7,CASSDPGEQYF,TGTGCCAGCAGCGACCCGGGGGAGCAGTACTTC
many,TRBV3-1,NA,TRBJ1-2,CASSQGKGSGYTF,TGTGCCAGCAGCCAAGGTAAAGGATCCGGCTACACCTTC
many,TRBV19,NA,TRBJ2-3,CASGDSTDTQYF,TGTGCCAGCGGGGACAGCACAGATACGCAGTATTTT
many,TRBV29-1,TRBD1,TRBJ2-5,CSVAGTGETQYF,TGCAGCGTTGCCGGGACAGGCGAGACCCAGTACTTC
NA,TRBV12-5,TRBD1,TRBJ1-4,CASGPDRVGFNEKLFF,TGTGCTAGTGGACCGGACAGGGTGGGCTTTAATGAAAAACTGTTTTTT
NA,TRBV13,NA,TRBJ1-3,CASSRGAIGNTIYF,TGTGCCAGCAGCCGAGGGGCCATTGGAAACACCATATATTTT
few,TRBV20-1,TRBD2,TRBJ2-1,CSARTLLARNEQFF,TGCAGTGCTAGGACCCTACTAGCGCGCAATGAGCAGTTCTTC
few,TRBV9,TRBD1,TRBJ2-2,CASSVPGHRGDTGELFF,TGTGCCAGCAGCGTCCCAGGCCACAGGGGAGACACCGGGGAGCTGTTTTTT
once,TRBV2,TRBD2,TRBJ2-5,CASTGLEEETQYF,TGTGCCAGCACCGGACTAGAAGAAGAGACCCAGTACTTC
many,TRBV9,TRBD2,TRBJ2-2,CASSPGLAVNTGELFF,TGTGCCAGCAGCCCAGGACTAGCGGTGAACACCGGGGAGCTGTTTTTT
few,TRBV11-2,NA,TRBJ1-5,CASSFSGANQPQHF,TGTGCCAGCAGTTTTAGCGGGGCAAATCAGCCCCAGCATTTT
many,TRBV7-9,NA,TRBJ1-1,CASSFQGWEAFF,TGTGCCAGCAGCTTCCAAGGGTGGGAAGCTTTCTTT
few,TRBV19,TRBD1,TRBJ2-2,CASSLPTGTNTGELFF,TGTGCCAGTAGTTTGCCGACAGGGACGAACACCGGGGAGCTGTTTTTT
many,TRBV24-1,NA,TRBJ1-2,CATSPSDRLHGYTF,TGTGCCACCAGTCCGAGCGACCGTCTGCATGGCTACACCTTC
NA,TRBV7-9,NA,TRBJ2-3,CASSSRGYEPDTQYF,TGTGCCAGCAGCTCCCGGGGGTACGAGCCAGATACGCAGTATTTT
many,TRBV30,NA,TRBJ2-7,CAWKRVNWLEQYF,TGTGCCTGGAAAAGGGTGAATTGGCTCGAGCAGTACTTC
NA,TRBV5-1,TRBD1,TRBJ1-4,CASSAGGNEKLFF,TGCGCCAGCTCGGCAGGGGGAAATGAAAAACTGTTTTTT
NA,TRBV12-3/TRBV12-4,TRBD2,TRBJ2-1,CASIPTSGSKAQFF,TGTGCCAGCATCCCGACTAGCGGGAGTAAGGCGCAGTTCTTC
many,TRBV6-2/TRBV6-3,NA,TRBJ1-1,CASSKGWGQEAFF,TGTGCCAGCAGTAAGGGGTGGGGGCAAGAAGCTTTCTTT
NA,TRBV19,NA,TRBJ1-2,CASIWPGALHSYYGYTF,TGTGCCAGTATTTGGCCAGGGGCCCTACATAGTTACTATGGCTACACCTTC
NA,TRBV27,TRBD1,TRBJ2-3,CASSWGQGDTDTQYF,TGTGCCAGCAGTTGGGGACAGGGAGACACAGATACGCAGTATTTT
NA,TRBV7-8,TRBD2,TRBJ2-5,CASSQRRAGGWETQYF,TGTGCCAGCAGCCAGAGGAGAGCGGGAGGATGGGAGACCCAGTACTTC
NA,TRBV3-1,NA,TRBJ2-2,CASSQVGGVNTGELFF,TGTGCCAGCAGCCAAGTAGGGGGAGTGAACACCGGGGAGCTGTTTTTT
many,TRBV5-1,TRBD1,TRBJ2-2,CASSPNRGRTGELFF,TGCGCCAGCAGCCCTAACAGGGGGCGCACCGGGGAGCTGTTTTTT
few,TRBV4-1,TRBD2,TRBJ2-2,CASSQDMLAGGYSFGELFF,TGCGCCAGCAGCCAAGATATGCTAGCGGGAGGCTATAGTTTCGGGGAGCTGTTTTTT
many,TRBV27,NA,TRBJ2-5,CASSFYTKYQETQYF,TGTGCCAGCAGTTTTTACACGAAGTACCAAGAGACCCAGTACTTC
few,TRBV30,NA,TRBJ1-2,CAWSVFPPGLTYYGYTF,TGTGCCTGGAGTGTGTTCCCTCCGGGACTCACTTACTATGGCTACACCTTC
NA,TRBV3-1,NA,TRBJ2-5,CASSSYRRLGETQYF,TGTGCCAGCTCATCTTACAGGCGACTGGGCGAGACCCAGTACTTC
many,TRBV28,NA,TRBJ1-4,CASSDFRDEKLFF,TGTGCCAGCAGTGACTTTCGGGATGAAAAACTGTTTTTT
NA,TRBV9,NA,TRBJ2-7,CASSPAGQRLEQYF,TGTGCCAGCAGCCCCGCGGGCCAGAGGCTCGAGCAGTACTTC
few,TRBV24-1,TRBD2,TRBJ2-3,CATSDFKAGDTDTQYF,TGTGCCACCAGTGATTTCAAGGCGGGAGACACAGATACGCAGTATTTT
NA,TRBV19,NA,TRBJ2-6,CASSRSGANVLTF,TGTGCCAGTAGTCGCTCTGGGGCCAACGTCCTGACTTTC
many,TRBV7-8,NA,TRBJ2-7,CASSRGNSYEQYF,TGTGCCAGCAGCCGAGGTAACTCCTACGAGCAGTACTTC
NA,TRBV29-1,TRBD1,TRBJ2-7,CSARDSYYEQYF,TGCAGCGCTAGGGACAGCTACTACGAGCAGTACTTC
NA,TRBV3-1,TRBD2,TRBJ2-3,CASSQRTSGTDTQYF,TGTGCCAGCAGCCAACGGACTAGCGGCACAGATACGCAGTATTTT